Presented here are 28 T cell receptor beta chains from one specimen sequenced in a study of T-cell reconstitution after alpha-beta-depleted transplantation in children. TCRbeta library construction was performed incorporating unique molecular identifiers. TCRdb passed the PCR reads through MiXCR, listing each CDR3 protein once. This table has about 440,000 distinct CDR3 sequences, around two fifths appearing once. The sample was PBMCs, taken before TCRalphabeta/CD19-depleted stem cell transplant. The receptor set was obtained from a girl under 10 years old with aplastic anemia, due to receive a stem cell transplant.

This clonotype showed up just a few times. V is TRBV7-9 and J is TRBJ1-2, with D uncertain. The length of the CDR3 is 13 residues. V dropped 2 bases and J dropped 3 bases, with 7 bases sitting between them. Per germline, CDR1 SEHNR and CDR2 FQNEAQ (reference sequence). Here the CDR3 reads CASSLQVDYGYTF. The CDR3 region has the DNA TGTGCCAGCAGCTTACAGGTTGACTATGGCTACACCTTC.

This chain links TRBV12-3 or TRBV12-4 with TRBJ2-3, with TRBD1 as a possible D gene (5 bases). The ends were cut back, 2 bases at V and 3 bases at J, with 12 bases in the middle. The CDR3 is made up of 15 amino acids. The CDR3 DNA reads TGTGCCAGCAGTTTAAGTCCAGGGATGACAGATACGCAGTATTTT. This encodes CASSLSPGMTDTQYF.

The sample holds many counts of this clonotype. The chain combines TRBV20-1 with TRBJ1-5, with no clear D. With 8 bases removed from V and 3 bases from J, the gap between germline ends came to 17 bases. Per germline, CDR1 DFQATT and CDR2 SNEGSKA (reference sequence). This CDR3 has 14 residues. The CDR3 is CSPQSGFNNQPQHF. In DNA form, the CDR3 reads TGCAGTCCCCAGTCTGGGTTCAACAATCAGCCCCAGCATTTT.

The CDR3 region is CSASLWENLYYEQFF. In DNA form, the CDR3 reads TGCAGTGCTAGTTTGTGGGAGAATTTATACTATGAGCAGTTCTTC. The chain recombines TRBV20-1 with TRBJ2-1; a possible D gene is TRBD2 (5 bases). The CDR3 has 15 residues. V lost 3 bases to trimming and J lost 8 bases, with 20 bases between them. The germline V gene has CDR1 DFQATT and CDR2 SNEGSKA (reference sequence).

This chain connects TRBV7-9 to TRBJ2-5, with unresolved D. The germline V and J ends were trimmed by 2 bases and 2 bases, with 12 bases remaining between them. CDR1 is SEHNR and CDR2 is FQNEAQ in the germline V gene (reference sequence). The CDR3 runs to 15 residues. The CDR3 bases are TGTGCCAGCAGCTTAACGACCCACCCACAAGAGACCCAGTACTTC. It is translated as CASSLTTHPQETQYF.

This clonotype was seen only a few times. V is TRBV20-1 and J is TRBJ2-3, with TRBD2 matching 11 bases. CDR1 is DFQATT and CDR2 is SNEGSKA in the germline V gene (reference sequence). J gave up 4 bases and V 2 bases, and 5 bases lay outside the gene matches. The CDR3 is 15 residues long. CDR3 in DNA: TGCAGTGCTAGAATTAGCGGGGGGGCCTCAGATACGCAGTATTTT. The encoded protein is CSARISGGASDTQYF.

This clonotype was seen a handful of times. The V gene is TRBV5-5, the J gene TRBJ1-2; 8 bases map to TRBD1. CDR3 length: 13 amino acids. Unmatched junction bases numbered 4, after V lost 5 bases and J lost 4 bases. CDR1 and CDR2 (germline): SGHKS, YYEKEE (reference sequence). CDR3 nucleotide sequence: TGTGCCAGCAGTTATGGGACAGGCTATGGCTACACCTTC. As protein: CASSYGTGYGYTF.

This clonotype is a singleton in its sample. The J gene is TRBJ1-2, the V gene TRBV29-1; D unclear. CDR1 and CDR2 from the germline V gene are SQVTM and ANQGSEA. The CDR3 consists of 12 residues. V was shortened by 6 bases and J by 3 bases, with 11 bases between the two germline ends. Here the CDR3 DNA reads TGCAGCGTCCACAGAAACGACTATGGCTACACCTTC. Its translation is CSVHRNDYGYTF. Full variable domain (rest looked up from reference TRBV29-1 and TRBJ1-2): SAVISQKPSRDICQRGTSLTIQCQVDSQVTMMFWYRQQPGQSLTLIATANQGSEATYESGFVIDKFPISRPNLTFSTLTVSNMSPEDSSIYLCSVHRNDYGYTFGSGTRLTVV.

At least ten counts were recorded for this clonotype. CDR3 in amino acids: CASSPRTRWTKNIQYF. The CDR3 region has the DNA TGTGCCAGCAGTCCAAGGACCCGCTGGACCAAAAACATTCAGTACTTC. The chain carries TRBV12-3 or TRBV12-4 and TRBJ2-4, with no clear D. Trimming left V 5 bases short and J 2 bases short, with 16 bases between. The CDR3 is made up of 16 amino acids.

Many counts were recorded for this clonotype. A junction end diverges from the germline sequence, so it may reflect a read error. The V gene is TRBV12-3 or TRBV12-4, the J gene TRBJ1-1, with a weak D call TRBD1 (5 bases). The CDR3 spans 13 residues. In nucleotides, the CDR3 is TGCGCCAGCAGCTCAGGGAGGGACACTGAAGCTTTCTTT. This sequence encodes CASSSGRDTEAFF.

This clonotype was picked up many times. The chain carries TRBV6-5 and TRBJ2-7; 11 bases align to TRBD1. This CDR3 spans 15 amino acids. V shed 4 bases, J shed 6 bases, and the junction held 8 bases outside the gene matches. The germline CDR1 and CDR2 sequences are MNHEY and SVGAGI. The CDR3 loop is CASSFAGQGAAEQYF. CDR3 DNA sequence: TGTGCCAGCAGTTTCGCCGGACAGGGGGCGGCCGAGCAGTACTTC.

This clonotype was recorded at least ten times. The genes are TRBV5-1 and TRBJ2-1; TRBD2 matches at 11 bases. V shed 0 bases and J 4 bases; nucleotides not matched to a gene: 12. Germline V gene sequence: CDR1 SGHRS, CDR2 YFSETQ. There are 19 residues in the CDR3. The CDR3 here is CASSLVVSGGLAAYNEQFF. The CDR3 coding sequence is TGCGCCAGCAGCTTGGTAGTTAGTGGGGGACTAGCGGCATACAATGAGCAGTTCTTC.

In this sample, this clonotype turned up a few times. J is TRBJ2-1 and V is TRBV7-9, with D tentatively TRBD2 (5 bases). The CDR3 sequence is 16 residues long. CDR1 and CDR2 (germline): SEHNR, FQNEAQ (reference sequence). The V end lost 1 base, the J end lost 6 bases, and 16 bases lay between the germline ends. The CDR3 loop is CASSLGGAEAGNEQFF. DNA for the CDR3: TGTGCCAGCAGCTTAGGGGGAGCGGAGGCGGGCAATGAGCAGTTCTTC.

This clonotype came up many times. The chain joins TRBV29-1 to TRBJ2-2, with 7 bases aligning to TRBD1. The ends lost 7 bases at V and 1 base at J; junction bases unmatched: 6. The CDR3 totals 14 residues. The germline CDR1 and CDR2 sequences are SQVTM and ANQGSEA. CDR3 protein: CSAQGQLNTGELFF. CDR3 DNA sequence: TGCAGCGCTCAGGGACAGCTGAACACCGGGGAGCTGTTTTTT.

The chain is built from TRBV4-2 and TRBJ2-1; a possible D gene is TRBD2 (5 bases). The CDR3 length is 17 residues. Trimming left V 0 bases short and J 3 bases short, with 15 bases between. Germline V CDR1 and CDR2: LGHNA, YNFKEQ. In DNA, the CDR3 is TGTGCCAGCAGCCAAGATACCCCGTGGACTTACTACAATGAGCAGTTCTTC. Its protein is CASSQDTPWTYYNEQFF.

This clonotype has a handful of counts. The chain couples TRBV6-1 to TRBJ2-7; the D is unclear. Germline V lookup: CDR1 MNHNS, CDR2 SASEGT. CDR3 length: 13 amino acids. Deletions cut 5 bases from V and 4 bases from J, with 12 bases between. The CDR3 nucleotides are TGTGCCAGCAGTCGCGATTCCTTTTACGAGCAGTACTTC. Protein: CASSRDSFYEQYF.

The chain has TRBV5-1 and TRBJ2-5; D unclear. Trimming cost V 3 bases and J 3 bases, with 9 bases left between them. This CDR3 has 13 amino acids. In germline, CDR1 is SGHRS, CDR2 YFSETQ. The CDR3 region is CASSSLEKETQYF. In DNA form, the CDR3 reads TGCGCCAGCAGCTCCCTGGAGAAAGAGACCCAGTACTTC.

Concerning this clonotype: A much larger clone lies a single base off, so this may be a read error. The rearrangement links TRBV18 to TRBJ2-1; 8 bases are a match to TRBD2. This CDR3 has 15 residues. V shed 1 base and J 6 bases; nucleotides not matched to a gene: 5. Per the germline V gene, CDR1 is KGHSH and CDR2 is LQKENI. CDR3 residues: CASSPRREDLNEQFF. CDR3 coding DNA: TGTGCCAGCTCACCACGGCGGGAGGACCTCAATGAGCAGTTCTTC.

The V gene is TRBV5-1, the J gene TRBJ1-2; D may be TRBD1 (6 bases). Between the trimmed V and J ends, which lost 4 bases and 4 bases, there was a span of 14 bases. Germline CDR1 is SGHRS and CDR2 is YFSETQ. The CDR3 spans 14 residues. The CDR3 bases are TGCGCCAGCAGCCCCGAGGGGGACCCCTATGGCTACACCTTC. This translates into CASSPEGDPYGYTF.

The chain has TRBV5-1 and TRBJ2-3, with 10 bases matching TRBD1. CDR1 is SGHRS and CDR2 is YFSETQ in the germline V gene. This CDR3 contains 16 residues. J lost 2 bases, V lost 4 bases, and 7 bases had no gene match. The CDR3 DNA reads as TGCGCCAGCAGCGCCGCCGGGACAGGGGACACAGATACGCAGTATTTT. Its protein product is CASSAAGTGDTDTQYF. Supplemented by reference TRBV5-1 and TRBJ2-3, the full variable domain reads KAGVTQTPRYLIKTRGQQVTLSCSPISGHRSVSWYQQTPGQGLQFLFEYFSETQRNKGNFPGRFSGRQFSNSRSEMNVSTLELGDSALYLCASSAAGTGDTDTQYFGPGTRLTVL.

There are a few counts of this clonotype. This sequence joins TRBV7-6 and TRBJ2-7; TRBD1 aligns across 11 bases. Germline V gives CDR1 SGHVS, CDR2 FNYEAQ. The CDR3 loop spans 15 amino acids. The V segment lost 5 bases and the J segment 5 bases; nucleotides outside the gene matches: 8. The CDR3 is CASSAGDRGAHEQYF. The CDR3 DNA reads TGTGCCAGCAGCGCTGGGGACAGGGGGGCTCACGAGCAGTACTTC.

In its sample, this clonotype was seen many times. This chain joins TRBV12-3 or TRBV12-4 and TRBJ1-4; the D gene is possibly TRBD1 (5 bases). The V end was cut by 5 bases, the J end by 0 bases, with 13 bases between. This CDR3 contains 16 residues. CDR3 region: CASSLARASTNEKLFF. CDR3 nucleotide sequence: TGTGCCAGCAGTCTTGCCAGGGCCTCAACTAATGAAAAACTGTTTTTT.

Ten or more counts support this clonotype. J is TRBJ2-1 and V is TRBV20-1; the D gene is possibly TRBD2 (5 bases). Trimming removed 6 bases at V and 4 bases at J, with 16 bases between. The germline V gene has CDR1 DFQATT and CDR2 SNEGSKA (reference sequence). The CDR3 totals 14 residues. The CDR3 DNA reads as TGCAGTGCCTTCTCGGGGATGGCATACAATGAGCAGTTCTTC. This translates into CSAFSGMAYNEQFF.

The V call is TRBV19, the J call TRBJ2-2, with D perhaps TRBD2 (7 bases). The CDR3 length is 16 residues. Trimming took off 1 base at V and 7 bases at J, with 16 bases between the two ends. CDR1 is LNHDA, CDR2 SQIVND, per germline (reference sequence). CDR3 loop: CASSIARGASGGELFF. CDR3 in DNA: TGTGCCAGTAGTATAGCCCGGGGGGCGTCCGGCGGGGAGCTGTTTTTT.

About this clonotype itself: At one boundary the junction diverges from the germline segment, which might be a read error. The rearrangement links TRBV19 to TRBJ2-1; no clear D gene. The V gene's germline CDR1 is LNHDA and CDR2 SQIVND (reference sequence). This CDR3 contains 12 residues. In DNA, the CDR3 is TGTGCCAGTAGCGATCGGAATAATCTTGGGATCTTC. It specifies CASSDRNNLGIF.

This clonotype appeared many times. The chain carries TRBV20-1 and TRBJ2-5; D may correspond to TRBD1 or TRBD2 (7 bases each). V lost 1 base and J lost 2, with 20 bases in between. This CDR3 is 17 amino acids long. CDR1 and CDR2 (germline): DFQATT, SNEGSKA (reference sequence). CDR3 sequence: CSARGWGQRDLQETQYF. Here the CDR3 DNA reads TGCAGTGCTAGAGGATGGGGACAGCGGGACCTACAAGAGACCCAGTACTTC.

The chain uses TRBV6-2 or TRBV6-3 and TRBJ2-7; 11 bases map to TRBD2. The CDR3 is 18 residues long. Germline V gives CDR1 MNHEY, CDR2 SVGEGT. Trimming at V came to 0 bases and at J to 0 bases, leaving 7 bases not matched to a gene. CDR3 nucleotides: TGTGCCAGCAGTTACTCGGGGCTAGCGGGAGGCCTCTCCTACGAGCAGTACTTC. It codes for CASSYSGLAGGLSYEQYF.

This clonotype was seen repeatedly, ten times or more. The V call is TRBV28, the J call TRBJ2-3, with 9 bases matching TRBD2. J lost 4 bases, V lost 2 bases, and 7 bases had no gene match. The length of the CDR3 is 16 residues. Germline CDR1 reads MDHEN; CDR2 reads SYDVKM. For the CDR3, the DNA is TGTGCCAGCAGTTTAATGGCGGGAGGGCCGTCAGATACGCAGTATTTT. Protein sequence: CASSLMAGGPSDTQYF. The full variable domain, in which reference TRBV28 and TRBJ2-3 provide the parts outside the CDR3, is DVKVTQSSRYLVKRTGEKVFLECVQDMDHENMFWYRQDPGLGLRLIYFSYDVKMKEKGDIPEGYSVSREKKERFSLILESASTNQTSMYLCASSLMAGGPSDTQYFGPGTRLTVL.